This T cell receptor (beta chain) was recovered during a study of CD8+CD57+ T cells in acquired aplastic anemia. Across the study: DNA per sorted CD4+ or CD8+ sample ranged about 0.17 to 30 ug, averaging around 3 ug.

Profiles of TCR beta VDJ and CDR3 were generated from a genomic DNA template. One entry per CDR3 protein results from TCRdb running MiXCR on the reads. The sample consists of about 190,000 distinct CDR3 sequences, 55% to 70% of them appearing once. V was trimmed by 3 bases and J by 4 bases, leaving 1 base between them. The CDR3 loop spans 10 amino acids. CDR1 DFQATT and CDR2 SNEGSKA come from the germline V gene (reference sequence). The sequencing input was sorted CD4+, CD8+, or CD8+CD57+ T cells (not recorded which) from PBMCs. The genes are TRBV20-1 and TRBJ2-1, with unresolved D. The receptor was isolated from a human donor with severe aplastic anemia or a healthy control (not recorded which). The CDR3 nucleotides read TGCAGTGCTAGTTACAATGAGCAGTTCTTC. Its protein is CSASYNEQFF.